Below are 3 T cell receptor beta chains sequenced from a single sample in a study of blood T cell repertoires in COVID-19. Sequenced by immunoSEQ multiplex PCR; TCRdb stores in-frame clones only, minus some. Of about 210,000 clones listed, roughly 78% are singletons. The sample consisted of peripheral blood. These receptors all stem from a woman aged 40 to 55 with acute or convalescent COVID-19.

The CDR3 is CAGGKAFSYEQYF. DNA of the CDR3: TGTGCCGGAGGAAAAGCCTTCTCCTACGAGCAGTACTTC. The V gene is TRBV30, the J gene TRBJ2-7, with D maybe TRBD2 (5 bases). V dropped 8 bases and J dropped 0 bases, with 14 bases sitting between them. The germline gives CDR1 GTSNPN, CDR2 SVGIG (reference sequence). The CDR3 extends over 13 amino acids.

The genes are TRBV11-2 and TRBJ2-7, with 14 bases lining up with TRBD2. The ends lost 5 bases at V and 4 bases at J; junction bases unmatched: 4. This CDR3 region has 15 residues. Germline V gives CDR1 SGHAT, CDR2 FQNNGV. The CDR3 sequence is CASSPGTSGRYEQYF. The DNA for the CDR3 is TGTGCCAGCAGCCCCGGGACTAGCGGGAGATACGAGCAGTACTTC.

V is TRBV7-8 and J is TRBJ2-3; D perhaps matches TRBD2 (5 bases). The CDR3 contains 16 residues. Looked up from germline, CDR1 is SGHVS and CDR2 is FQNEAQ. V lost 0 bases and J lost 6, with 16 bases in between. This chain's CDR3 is CASSLAGLGLTDTQYF. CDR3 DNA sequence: TGTGCCAGCAGCTTAGCAGGGCTCGGACTTACTGATACGCAGTATTTT.